This TCR beta chain was captured by sequencing in a study of blood T cells in healthy people across ages. Whole-study results and caveats: Donor CMV infection status was unknown, possibly confounding age-related changes in expanded clonotypes.

Then a second PCR, running roughly 7 to 11 cycles, was carried out with a sample-barcoded 5' primer and a J-beta primer mix. TCRdb passed the 5' RACE reads through MiXCR, listing each CDR3 protein once. This table has roughly 720,000 distinct CDR3 sequences, around half appearing once. Each sample yielded at least 7 million isolated PBMCs. This clonotype appeared a few times. What it binds is not known. Sequencing was done on a sample of blood. This receptor was identified in an older man in good health.

CDR3 protein: CASSQEGGTRYAYF. The CDR3 nucleotides are TGCGCCAGCAGCCAAGAAGGAGGGACCAGATACGCGTATTTT. The rearrangement links TRBV4-1 to TRBJ2-3; maybe TRBD2 (6 bases). Germline CDR1 MGHRA, CDR2 YSYEKL. The CDR3 is 14 amino acids. The V and J ends lost 0 bases and 14 bases respectively, with 18 bases between them.